This T cell receptor (beta chain) derives from a study of T cell clonality in common variable immunodeficiency. Findings and caveats of the study: CVID subjects had higher TCRbeta clonality than healthy controls, most marked in about a third. Common variable immunodeficiency TCR beta sequences reportedly had fewer deletions and N-nucleotide insertions.

Most patients and controls had Caucasian heritage. Sequencing was performed with immunoSEQ multiplex PCR; in TCRdb, only in-frame clones are kept and a portion is missing. The profile covers around 57,000 clones, none occurring a single time. This CDR3 has 15 residues. V lost 4 bases and J 7 bases, leaving 20 bases between the germline ends. Germline lookup yields CDR1 SGDLS and CDR2 YYNGEE. This clone has at least ten counts. Its antigen is not identified. The read ends 3 residues before the CDR3 terminus; that terminus is restored from the germline J gene. The sequenced material came from peripheral blood mononuclear cells. V and J are TRBV9 and TRBJ1-2, with D possibly TRBD1 on 6 matching bases. The clonotype comes from a person aged 18 to 69 in good health. The CDR3 loop is CASSPQMRGGFGYTF. The sequenced CDR3 bases are TGTGCCAGCAGCCCGCAAATGAGGGGGGGCTTTGGC.